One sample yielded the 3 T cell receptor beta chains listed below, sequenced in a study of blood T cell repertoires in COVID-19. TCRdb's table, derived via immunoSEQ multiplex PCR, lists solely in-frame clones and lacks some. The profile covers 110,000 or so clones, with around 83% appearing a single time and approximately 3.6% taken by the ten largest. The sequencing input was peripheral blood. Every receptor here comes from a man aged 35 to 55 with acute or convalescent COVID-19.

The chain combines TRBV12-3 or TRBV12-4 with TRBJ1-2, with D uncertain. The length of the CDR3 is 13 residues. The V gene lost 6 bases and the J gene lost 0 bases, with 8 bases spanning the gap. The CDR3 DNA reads TGTGCCAGCAGAGACAACTCTAACTATGGCTACACCTTC. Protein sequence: CASRDNSNYGYTF.

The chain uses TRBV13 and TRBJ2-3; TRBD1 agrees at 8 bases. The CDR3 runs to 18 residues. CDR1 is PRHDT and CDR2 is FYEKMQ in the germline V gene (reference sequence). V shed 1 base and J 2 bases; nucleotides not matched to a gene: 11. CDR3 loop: CASSLEDRGIEYTDTQYF. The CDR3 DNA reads TGTGCCAGCAGCTTAGAAGACAGGGGAATTGAGTACACAGATACGCAGTATTTT.

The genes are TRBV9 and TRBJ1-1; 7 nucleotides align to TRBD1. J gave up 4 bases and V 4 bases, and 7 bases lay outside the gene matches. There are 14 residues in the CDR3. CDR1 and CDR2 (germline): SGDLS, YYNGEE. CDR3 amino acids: CASSPRDSSTEAFF. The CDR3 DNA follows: TGTGCCAGCAGCCCCCGGGACAGTAGCACTGAAGCTTTCTTT.